This TCR beta chain stems from a study of CD4 and CD8 cells across lung adenocarcinoma regions. Donors had localized lung adenocarcinoma, a non-small cell lung cancer. Many counts were recorded for this clonotype. Germline CDR1 is WNHNN and CDR2 is SYGVQD (reference sequence). V lost 4 bases to trimming and J lost 4 bases, with 23 bases between them. The CDR3 covers 18 residues. TCRdb called the PCR reads again in MiXCR, with one record for every CDR3 protein. The sample contains roughly 13,000 distinct CDR3 sequences, roughly 45% of which appear only once. Material for sequencing was CD4+ T cells from the center of a lung tumor. This chain links TRBV10-1 with TRBJ2-1; D is perhaps TRBD1 or TRBD2 (5 bases each). The clonotype was recovered from a male donor with lung adenocarcinoma. The CD4 and CD8 labels of this study may be unreliable. The CDR3 reads CASSGSMVGTDLYNEQFF. In DNA, the CDR3 is TGCGCCAGCAGTGGATCGATGGTCGGGACGGACCTATACAATGAGCAGTTCTTC.